The TCR beta chain under discussion was sequenced for a study of response to subunit inactivated influenza vaccine. TCRdb recomputed calls from the RT-PCR reads with MiXCR, one row per CDR3 protein. The table has some 500,000 distinct CDR3 sequences, 16% seen once; the top ten hold 3% to 3.5%. Trimming cost V 2 bases and J 4 bases, with 8 bases left between them. The CDR3 has 13 residues. CDR1 is LGHNA and CDR2 is YSLEER in the germline V gene. This TCR was sampled from a man between 50 and 70 years old who received an inactivated influenza vaccine. Here the sequenced sample was CD4+ T cells sorted from PBMCs, taken 23 months after vaccination. The chain couples TRBV4-3 to TRBJ1-2, with D unresolved. CDR3 bases: TGCGCCAGCAGCCAAAAGACCGGCTATGGCTACACCTTC. Translated, it gives CASSQKTGYGYTF.